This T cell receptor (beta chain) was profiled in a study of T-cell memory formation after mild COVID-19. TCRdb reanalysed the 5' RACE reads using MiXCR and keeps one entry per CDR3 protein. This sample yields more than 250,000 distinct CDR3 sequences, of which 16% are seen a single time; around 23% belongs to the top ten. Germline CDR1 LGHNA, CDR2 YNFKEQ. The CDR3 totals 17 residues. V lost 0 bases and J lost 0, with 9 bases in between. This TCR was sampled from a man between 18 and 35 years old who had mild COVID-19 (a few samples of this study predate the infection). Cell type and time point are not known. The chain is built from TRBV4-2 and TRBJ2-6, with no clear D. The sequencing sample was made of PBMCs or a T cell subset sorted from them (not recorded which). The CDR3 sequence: CASSQDNPRSGANVLTF. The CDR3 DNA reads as TGTGCCAGCAGCCAAGATAACCCTCGCTCTGGGGCCAACGTCCTGACTTTC.